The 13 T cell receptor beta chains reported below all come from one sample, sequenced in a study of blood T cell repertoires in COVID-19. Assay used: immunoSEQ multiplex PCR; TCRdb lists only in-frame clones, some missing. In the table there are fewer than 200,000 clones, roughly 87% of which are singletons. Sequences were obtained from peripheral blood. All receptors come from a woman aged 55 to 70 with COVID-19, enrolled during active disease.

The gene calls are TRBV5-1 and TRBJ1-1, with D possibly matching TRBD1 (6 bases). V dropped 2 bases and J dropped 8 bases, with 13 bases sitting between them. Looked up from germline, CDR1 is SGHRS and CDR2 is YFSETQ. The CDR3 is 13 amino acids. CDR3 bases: TGCGCCAGCAGCTTAATCCAGGGGTCCGAAGCTTTCTTT. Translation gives CASSLIQGSEAFF.

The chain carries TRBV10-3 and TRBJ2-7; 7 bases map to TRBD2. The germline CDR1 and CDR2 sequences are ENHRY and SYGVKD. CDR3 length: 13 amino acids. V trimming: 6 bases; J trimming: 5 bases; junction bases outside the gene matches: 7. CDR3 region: CAISGEGTDEQYF. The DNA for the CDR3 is TGTGCCATCAGCGGGGAGGGTACCGACGAGCAGTACTTC.

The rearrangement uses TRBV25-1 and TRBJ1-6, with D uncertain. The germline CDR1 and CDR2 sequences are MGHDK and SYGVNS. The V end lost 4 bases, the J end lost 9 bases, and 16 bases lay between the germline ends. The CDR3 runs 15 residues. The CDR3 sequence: CASSGAILLGSPLHF. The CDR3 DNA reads TGTGCCAGCAGTGGGGCGATTCTCCTGGGTTCACCCCTCCACTTT.

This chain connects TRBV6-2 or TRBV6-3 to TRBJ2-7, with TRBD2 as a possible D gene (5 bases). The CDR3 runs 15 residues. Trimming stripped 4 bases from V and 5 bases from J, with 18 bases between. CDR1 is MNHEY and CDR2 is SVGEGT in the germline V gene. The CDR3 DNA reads TGTGCCAGCAGTTCTAACAGCGGATATGGGGACGAGCAGTACTTC. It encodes CASSSNSGYGDEQYF.

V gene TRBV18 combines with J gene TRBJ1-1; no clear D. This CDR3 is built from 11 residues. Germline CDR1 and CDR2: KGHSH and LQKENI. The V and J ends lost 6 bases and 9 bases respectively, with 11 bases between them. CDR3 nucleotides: TGTGCCAGCTCCCAGGAAGAGCAAGCTTTCTTT. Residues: CASSQEEQAFF.

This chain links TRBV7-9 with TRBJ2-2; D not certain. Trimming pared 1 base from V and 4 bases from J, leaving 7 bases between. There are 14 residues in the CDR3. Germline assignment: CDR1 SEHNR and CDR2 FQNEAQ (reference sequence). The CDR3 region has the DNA TGTGCCAGCAGCTTAGTGGCAAGCACCGGGGAGCTGTTTTTT. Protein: CASSLVASTGELFF.

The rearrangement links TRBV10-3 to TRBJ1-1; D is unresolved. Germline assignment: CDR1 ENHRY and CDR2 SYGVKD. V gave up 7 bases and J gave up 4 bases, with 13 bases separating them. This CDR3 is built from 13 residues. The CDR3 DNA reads TGTGCCATCACAGAGCTTGAGGGCACTGAAGCTTTCTTT. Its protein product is CAITELEGTEAFF.

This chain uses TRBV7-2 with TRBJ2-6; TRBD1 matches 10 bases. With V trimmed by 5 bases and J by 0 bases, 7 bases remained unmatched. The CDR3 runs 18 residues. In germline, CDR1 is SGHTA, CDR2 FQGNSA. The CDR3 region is CASSGRQGALSGANVLTF. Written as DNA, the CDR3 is TGTGCCAGCAGCGGACGACAGGGGGCACTCTCTGGGGCCAACGTCCTGACTTTC.

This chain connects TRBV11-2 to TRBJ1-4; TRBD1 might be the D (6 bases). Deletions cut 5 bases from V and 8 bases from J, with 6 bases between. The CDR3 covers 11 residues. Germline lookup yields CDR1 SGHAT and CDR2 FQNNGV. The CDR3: CASSQGEKLFF. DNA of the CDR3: TGTGCCAGCAGCCAGGGGGAAAAACTGTTTTTT.

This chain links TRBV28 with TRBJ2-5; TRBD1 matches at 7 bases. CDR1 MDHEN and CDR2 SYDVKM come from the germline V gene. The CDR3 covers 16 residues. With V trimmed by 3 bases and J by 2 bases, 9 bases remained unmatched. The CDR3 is CASSFLGQVAQETQYF. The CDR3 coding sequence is TGTGCCAGCAGTTTCCTAGGACAGGTGGCTCAAGAGACCCAGTACTTC.

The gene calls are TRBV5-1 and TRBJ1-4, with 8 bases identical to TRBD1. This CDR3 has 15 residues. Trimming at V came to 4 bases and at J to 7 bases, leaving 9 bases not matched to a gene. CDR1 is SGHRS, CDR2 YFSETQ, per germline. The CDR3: CASSTTTGAAEKLFF. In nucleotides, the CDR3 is TGCGCCAGCAGCACAACGACAGGGGCGGCTGAAAAACTGTTTTTT.

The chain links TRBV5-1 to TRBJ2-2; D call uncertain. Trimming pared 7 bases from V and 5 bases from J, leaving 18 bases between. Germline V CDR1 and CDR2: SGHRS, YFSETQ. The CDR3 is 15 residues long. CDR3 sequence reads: CASGLKSGVTGELFF. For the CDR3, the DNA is TGCGCCAGCGGTCTCAAAAGTGGAGTAACCGGGGAGCTGTTTTTT.

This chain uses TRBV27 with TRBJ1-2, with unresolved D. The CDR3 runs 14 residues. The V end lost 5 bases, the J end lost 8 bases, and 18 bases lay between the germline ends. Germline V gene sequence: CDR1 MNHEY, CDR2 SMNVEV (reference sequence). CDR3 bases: TGTGCCAGCAGTCCCCAGGCTTTCAGTGGCGGCTACACCTTC. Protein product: CASSPQAFSGGYTF.